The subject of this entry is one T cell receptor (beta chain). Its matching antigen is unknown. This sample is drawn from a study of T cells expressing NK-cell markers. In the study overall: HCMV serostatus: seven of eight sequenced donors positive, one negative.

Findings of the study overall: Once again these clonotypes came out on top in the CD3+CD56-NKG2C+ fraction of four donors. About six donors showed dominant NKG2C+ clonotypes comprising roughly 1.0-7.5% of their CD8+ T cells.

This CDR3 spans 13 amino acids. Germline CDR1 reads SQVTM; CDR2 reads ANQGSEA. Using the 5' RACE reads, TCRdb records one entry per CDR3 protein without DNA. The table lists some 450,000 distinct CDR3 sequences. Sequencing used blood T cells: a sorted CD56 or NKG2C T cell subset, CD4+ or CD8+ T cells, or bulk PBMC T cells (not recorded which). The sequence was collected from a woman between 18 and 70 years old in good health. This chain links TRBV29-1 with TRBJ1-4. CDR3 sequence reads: CSVVIPVSREVFF.